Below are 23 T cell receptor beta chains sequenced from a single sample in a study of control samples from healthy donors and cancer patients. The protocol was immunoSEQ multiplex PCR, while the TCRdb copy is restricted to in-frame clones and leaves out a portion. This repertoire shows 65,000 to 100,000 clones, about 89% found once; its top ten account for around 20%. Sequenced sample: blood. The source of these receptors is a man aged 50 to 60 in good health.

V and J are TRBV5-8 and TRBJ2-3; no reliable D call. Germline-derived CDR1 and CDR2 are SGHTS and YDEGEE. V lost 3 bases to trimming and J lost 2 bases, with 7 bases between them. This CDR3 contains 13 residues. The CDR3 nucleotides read TGTGCCAGCAGCTCCCCTCCCACAGATACGCAGTATTTT. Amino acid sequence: CASSSPPTDTQYF.

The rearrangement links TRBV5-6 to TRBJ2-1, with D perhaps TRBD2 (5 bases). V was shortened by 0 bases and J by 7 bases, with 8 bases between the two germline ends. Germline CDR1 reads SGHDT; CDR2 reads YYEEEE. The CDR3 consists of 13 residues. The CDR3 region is CASSLGTSNEQFF. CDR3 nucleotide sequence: TGTGCCAGCAGCTTGGGGACTTCGAATGAGCAGTTCTTC.

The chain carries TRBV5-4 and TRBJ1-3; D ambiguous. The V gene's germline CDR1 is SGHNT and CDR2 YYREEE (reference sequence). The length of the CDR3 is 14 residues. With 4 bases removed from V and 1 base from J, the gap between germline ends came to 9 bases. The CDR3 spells CASSPQNSGNTIYF. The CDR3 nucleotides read TGTGCCAGCAGCCCCCAGAATTCTGGAAACACCATATATTTT.

In DNA form, the CDR3 reads TGCGCCAGCAGCCCGGGGGGCGGGGAGCTGTTTTTT. Translation: CASSPGGGELFF. J is TRBJ2-2 and V is TRBV5-1; 7 bases fit TRBD2. The CDR3 totals 12 residues. The J segment lost 7 bases and the V segment lost 4 bases, leaving 1 base of the junction unmatched. The germline V gene encodes CDR1 SGHRS and CDR2 YFSETQ.

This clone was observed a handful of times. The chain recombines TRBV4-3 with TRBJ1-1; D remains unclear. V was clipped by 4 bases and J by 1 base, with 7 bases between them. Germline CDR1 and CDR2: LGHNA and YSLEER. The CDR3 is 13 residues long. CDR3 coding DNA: TGCGCCAGCAGCCGCAACCAGAACACTGAAGCTTTCTTT. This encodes CASSRNQNTEAFF.

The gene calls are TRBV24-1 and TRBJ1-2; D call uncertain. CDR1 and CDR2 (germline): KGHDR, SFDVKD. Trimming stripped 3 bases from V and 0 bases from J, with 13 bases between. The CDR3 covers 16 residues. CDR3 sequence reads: CATSDPGREANYGYTF. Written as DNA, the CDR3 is TGTGCCACCAGTGATCCAGGACGGGAAGCTAACTATGGCTACACCTTC.

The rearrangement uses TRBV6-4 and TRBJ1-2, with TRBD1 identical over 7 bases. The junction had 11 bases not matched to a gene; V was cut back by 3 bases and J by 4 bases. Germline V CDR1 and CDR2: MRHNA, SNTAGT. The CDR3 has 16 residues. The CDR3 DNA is TGTGCCAGCAGTGAAAGGACAGGAAGCCAGATCTATGGCTACACCTTC. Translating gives CASSERTGSQIYGYTF.

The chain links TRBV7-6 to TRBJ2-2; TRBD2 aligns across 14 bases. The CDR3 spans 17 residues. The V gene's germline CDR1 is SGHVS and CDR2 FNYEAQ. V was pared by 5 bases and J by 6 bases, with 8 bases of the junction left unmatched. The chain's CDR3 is CASSPPPGLAGAGELFF. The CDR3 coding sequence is TGTGCCAGCAGCCCCCCCCCGGGACTAGCGGGAGCCGGGGAGCTGTTTTTT.

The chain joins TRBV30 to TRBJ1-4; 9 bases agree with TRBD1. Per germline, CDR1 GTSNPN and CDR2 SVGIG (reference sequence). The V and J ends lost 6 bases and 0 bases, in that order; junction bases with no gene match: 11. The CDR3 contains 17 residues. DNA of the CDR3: TGTGCCTGCTCGTCGGGACAGGGAAGTGCAACTAATGAAAAACTGTTTTTT. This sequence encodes CACSSGQGSATNEKLFF.

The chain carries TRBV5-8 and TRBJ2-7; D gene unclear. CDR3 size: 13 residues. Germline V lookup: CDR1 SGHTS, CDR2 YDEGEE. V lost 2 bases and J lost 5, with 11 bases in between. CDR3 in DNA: TGTGCCAGCAGCTTTACCCATATAGACGAGCAGTACGTC. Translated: CASSFTHIDEQYV.

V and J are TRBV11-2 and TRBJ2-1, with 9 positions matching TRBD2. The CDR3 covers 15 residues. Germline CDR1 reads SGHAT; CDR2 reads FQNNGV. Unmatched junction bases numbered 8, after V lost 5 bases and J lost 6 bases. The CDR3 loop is CASSGLAGPGNEQFF. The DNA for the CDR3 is TGTGCCAGCAGCGGCCTAGCGGGACCCGGCAATGAGCAGTTCTTC.

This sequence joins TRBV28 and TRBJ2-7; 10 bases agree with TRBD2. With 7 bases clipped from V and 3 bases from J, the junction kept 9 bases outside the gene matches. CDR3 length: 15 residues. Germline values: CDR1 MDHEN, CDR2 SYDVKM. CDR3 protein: CASTARTSGDYEQYF. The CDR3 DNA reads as TGTGCCAGCACGGCCCGGACTAGCGGAGACTACGAGCAGTACTTC.

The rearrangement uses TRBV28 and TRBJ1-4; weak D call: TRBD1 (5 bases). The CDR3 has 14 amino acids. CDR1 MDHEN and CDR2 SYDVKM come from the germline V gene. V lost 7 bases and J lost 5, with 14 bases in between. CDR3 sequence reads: CASTSGSLNEKLFF. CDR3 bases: TGTGCCAGCACCTCAGGGTCCCTAAATGAAAAACTGTTTTTT.

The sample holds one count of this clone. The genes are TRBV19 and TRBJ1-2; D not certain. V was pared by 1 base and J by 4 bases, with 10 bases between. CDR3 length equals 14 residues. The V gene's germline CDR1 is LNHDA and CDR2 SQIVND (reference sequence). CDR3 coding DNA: TGTGCCAGTAGTATAGGGTCCGGAAGCTATGGCTACACCTTC. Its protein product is CASSIGSGSYGYTF.

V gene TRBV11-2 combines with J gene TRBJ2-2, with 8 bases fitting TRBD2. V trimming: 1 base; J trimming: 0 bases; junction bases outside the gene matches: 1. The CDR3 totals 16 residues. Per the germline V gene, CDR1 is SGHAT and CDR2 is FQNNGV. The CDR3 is CASSLGLATNTGELFF. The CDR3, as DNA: TGTGCCAGCAGCTTAGGACTAGCGACGAACACCGGGGAGCTGTTTTTT.

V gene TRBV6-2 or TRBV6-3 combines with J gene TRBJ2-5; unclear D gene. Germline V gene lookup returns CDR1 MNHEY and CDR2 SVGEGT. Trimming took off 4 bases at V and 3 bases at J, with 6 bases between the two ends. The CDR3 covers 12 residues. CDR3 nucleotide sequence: TGTGCCAGCAGTTCGGTCGAAGAGACCCAGTACTTC. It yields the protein CASSSVEETQYF.

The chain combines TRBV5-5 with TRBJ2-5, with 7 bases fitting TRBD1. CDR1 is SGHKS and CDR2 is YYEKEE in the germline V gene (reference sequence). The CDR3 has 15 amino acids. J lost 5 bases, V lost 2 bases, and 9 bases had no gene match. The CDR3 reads CASSLVARGYETQYF. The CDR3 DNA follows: TGTGCCAGCAGCTTAGTAGCCAGGGGGTATGAGACCCAGTACTTC.

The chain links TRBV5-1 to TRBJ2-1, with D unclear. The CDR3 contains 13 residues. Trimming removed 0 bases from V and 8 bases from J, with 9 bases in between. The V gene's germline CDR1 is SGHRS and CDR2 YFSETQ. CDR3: CASSLAVPDEQFF. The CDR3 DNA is TGCGCCAGCAGCTTGGCCGTACCGGATGAGCAGTTCTTC.

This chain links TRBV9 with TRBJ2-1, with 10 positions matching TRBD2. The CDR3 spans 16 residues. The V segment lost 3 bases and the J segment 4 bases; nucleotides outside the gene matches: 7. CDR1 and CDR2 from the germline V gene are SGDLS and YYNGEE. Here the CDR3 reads CASSGASGRGYNEQFF. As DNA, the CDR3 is TGTGCCAGCAGCGGGGCTAGCGGGAGAGGTTACAATGAGCAGTTCTTC.

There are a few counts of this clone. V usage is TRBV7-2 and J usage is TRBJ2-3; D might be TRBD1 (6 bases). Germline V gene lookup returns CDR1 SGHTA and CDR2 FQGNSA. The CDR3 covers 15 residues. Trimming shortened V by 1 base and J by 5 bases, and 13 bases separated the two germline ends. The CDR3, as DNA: TGTGCCAGCAGCTTAGGGGCAGGGGCATTAGATACGCAGTATTTT. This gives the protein CASSLGAGALDTQYF.

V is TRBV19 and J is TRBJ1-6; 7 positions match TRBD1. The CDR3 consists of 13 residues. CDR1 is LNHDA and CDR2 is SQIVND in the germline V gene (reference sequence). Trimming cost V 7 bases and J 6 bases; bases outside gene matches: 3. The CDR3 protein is CASIRDSNSPLHF. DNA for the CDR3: TGTGCCAGTATCCGGGACAGTAATTCACCCCTCCACTTT.

CDR3: CASSISNTEAFF. The CDR3 bases are TGTGCCAGTAGTATTTCAAACACTGAAGCTTTCTTT. The V call is TRBV19, the J call TRBJ1-1; no reliable D call. Germline V gene lookup returns CDR1 LNHDA and CDR2 SQIVND (reference sequence). This CDR3 spans 12 amino acids. Deletions cut 3 bases from V and 2 bases from J, with 4 bases between.

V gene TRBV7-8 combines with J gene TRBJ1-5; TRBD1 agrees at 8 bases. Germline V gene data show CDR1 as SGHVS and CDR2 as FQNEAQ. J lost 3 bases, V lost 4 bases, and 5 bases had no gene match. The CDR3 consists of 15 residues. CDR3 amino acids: CASSSGQGANQPQHF. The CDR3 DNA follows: TGTGCCAGCAGCTCCGGACAGGGTGCCAATCAGCCCCAGCATTTT.